This T cell receptor beta chain was observed in a study of blood T cell repertoires in COVID-19 (dated by TCRdb to the early 2020s). Describing the broader study: Samples covering the acute and convalescent phases of COVID-19 were provided by collaborators in the United States, Italy and Spain. The material from the prospective study consisted of cDNA or gDNA derived from T cells, B-cell-depleted T cells, or PBMCs. The dataset comprised deeply sampled blood TCRbeta repertoires from subjects exposed to, actively infected with, or recovered from COVID-19. The repertoires were made available in a free public database intended to serve as a resource for research on the immune response to SARS-CoV-2. The samples were drawn from the first 160 participants of the ongoing ImmuneRACE study and from some 1,300 subjects provided by 6 global collaborators. Nearly every sample came with metadata listing a de-identified subject ID, COVID-19 status, age in years and sex. Where HLA class I and class II types were available, the types were taken from metadata supplied by the sample provider, not from assay-based typing. Here is what the overall study found, with its caveats: Clinical and demographic metadata were provided uncurated, with the amount varying by source and participant.

The immunoSEQ Assay, a bias-controlled multiplex PCR, was used to amplify TCRbeta CDR3 regions from genomic DNA. In the source study's methods: Within the assay, amplification of reference gene primers was used to estimate how many nucleated cells each sample contained. Sequence reads were collapsed and filtered to measure the absolute abundance of every unique TCRbeta CDR3 rearrangement. For each sample, productive Simpson clonality was calculated by taking the square root of Simpson's diversity index across productive rearrangements. Imported from immuneACCESS, the table was reduced by TCRdb to in-frame sequences with V and J called. These copies leave out some clones; in studies compared against another copy, an unresolved V gene accounts for under half, and the cause of the remainder is not known. V and J calls and clone size are as listed in that table; D and trimming were resolved from the DNA. Across this sample there are about 230,000 clones, with 70% to 90% seen only once. Of the sample, 11% is held by the ten largest clones.

In Seattle, one collaborating source enrolled patients while the infection was active and tracked those patients longitudinally over the course of disease. Whole blood was collected in K2EDTA tubes by collaborating institutions according to the institutions' own protocols. Collaborator samples were shipped for TCRbeta analysis as frozen whole blood, isolated PBMCs, or DNA extracted from either sample type. Sequences MGHDK (CDR1) and SYGVNS (CDR2) are obtained from the germline V gene. The CDR3 runs 14 residues from the cysteine to the phenylalanine. Just CDR3 DNA is preserved here, 42 bases in frame from base 1. Clipping removes 4 bases from V and 5 bases from J, with 0 as the unmatched junction base count. Notes on this clone: This clone's antigen is unknown. One base away there is no much larger clone; base qualities are not given.

What was sequenced was peripheral blood. This sequence was found in a man aged 45-65 years with COVID-19, enrolled during active disease. Recombination connected TRBV25-1 to TRBJ2-3; 13 middle bases align to TRBD2. The CDR3 corresponds to CASSGLAGGDTQYF. Here is the DNA: TGTGCCAGCAGTGGACTAGCGGGAGGAGATACGCAGTATTTT. Where the CDR3 stops, the reference TRBV25-1 and TRBJ2-3 genes take over; the full variable domain is EADIYQTPRYLVIGTGKKITLECSQTMGHDKMYWYQQDPGMELHLIHYSYGVNSTEKGDLSSESTVSRIRTEHFPLTLESARPSHTSQYLCASSGLAGGDTQYFGPGTRLTVL.